This T cell receptor beta chain was captured in a study of tumor-infiltrating lymphocytes in localized non-small cell lung cancer. Study background: Several tumor histologies, both smoking statuses, and some post-neoadjuvant chemotherapy samples were included.

A note on this clone: What it binds is unknown.

Method: immunoSEQ multiplex PCR; TCRdb's copy keeps in-frame clones and lacks some. The sample holds 14,000 to 15,000 clones; roughly 76% are singletons and the top ten take approximately 2.6%. Findings of the study overall: Only some patients had TCR sequencing, depending on available tissue. Recurrence-free survival showed no association with tumor T-cell fraction. Higher tumor T cell infiltration than in uninvolved lung was supported by TCRbeta sequencing.

This receptor was taken from a human donor with non-small cell lung cancer. The sequencing sample was made of lung tumor tissue.

DNA of the CDR3: TGTGCCAGCAGTGAATTAGGGACAGGGGCCAATCAGCCCCAGCATTTT. Encoded protein: CASSELGTGANQPQHF. The rearrangement links TRBV25-1 to TRBJ1-5; the match to TRBD1 covers 10 bases. This CDR3 has 16 residues. Germline trimming cut 1 base from V and 3 bases from J; bases unmatched to any gene: 3. CDR1 MGHDK and CDR2 SYGVNS come from the germline V gene.